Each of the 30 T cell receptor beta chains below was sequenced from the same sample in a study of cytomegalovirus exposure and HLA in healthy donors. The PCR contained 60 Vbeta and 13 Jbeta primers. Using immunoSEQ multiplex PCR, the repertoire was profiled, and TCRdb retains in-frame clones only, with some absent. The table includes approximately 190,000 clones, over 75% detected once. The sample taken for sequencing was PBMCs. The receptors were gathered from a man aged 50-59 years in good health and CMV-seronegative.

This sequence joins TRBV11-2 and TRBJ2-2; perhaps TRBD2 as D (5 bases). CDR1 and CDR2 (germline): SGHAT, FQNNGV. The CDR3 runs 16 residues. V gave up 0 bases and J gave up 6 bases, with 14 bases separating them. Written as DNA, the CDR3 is TGTGCCAGCAGCTTAGATGTGGGGAGATCGGCCGGGGAGCTGTTTTTT. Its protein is CASSLDVGRSAGELFF.

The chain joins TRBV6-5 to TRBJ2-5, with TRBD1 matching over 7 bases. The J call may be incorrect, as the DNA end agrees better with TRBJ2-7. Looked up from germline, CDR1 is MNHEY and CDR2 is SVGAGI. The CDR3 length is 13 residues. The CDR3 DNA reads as TGTGCCAGCAGCCCGGGACAGTTCCACGAGCAGTACTTC. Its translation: CASSPGQFHEQYF.

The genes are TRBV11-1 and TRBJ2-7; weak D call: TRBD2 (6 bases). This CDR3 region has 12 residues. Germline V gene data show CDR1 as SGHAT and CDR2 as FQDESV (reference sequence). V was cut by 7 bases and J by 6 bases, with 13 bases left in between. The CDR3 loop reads CASTPGLVEQYF. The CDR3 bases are TGTGCCAGCACCCCGGGACTTGTCGAGCAGTACTTC.

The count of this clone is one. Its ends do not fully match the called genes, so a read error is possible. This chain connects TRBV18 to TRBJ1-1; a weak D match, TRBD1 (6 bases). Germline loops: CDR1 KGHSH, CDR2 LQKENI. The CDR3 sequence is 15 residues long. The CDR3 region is CASSPPGAPNSEAFF. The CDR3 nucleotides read TGTGCCAGCTCACCACCGGGGGCCCCGAACTCTGAAGCTTTCTTT.

CDR3 sequence: CASSFKGGNEQFF. In nucleotides, the CDR3 is TGTGCCAGCAGCTTCAAGGGAGGGAATGAGCAGTTCTTC. The J gene is TRBJ2-1, the V gene TRBV7-2; 7 nucleotides align to TRBD2. CDR1 SGHTA and CDR2 FQGNSA come from the germline V gene. V was clipped by 3 bases and J by 7 bases; unmatched bases: 3. CDR3 length equals 13 residues.

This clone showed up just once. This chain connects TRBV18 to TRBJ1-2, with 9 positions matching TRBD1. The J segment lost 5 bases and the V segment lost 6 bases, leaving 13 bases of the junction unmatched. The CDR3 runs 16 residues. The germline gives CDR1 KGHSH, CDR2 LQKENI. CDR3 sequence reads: CASSSLNRDRAYGYTF. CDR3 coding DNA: TGTGCCAGCTCTTCTTTAAACCGGGACAGGGCTTATGGCTACACCTTC.

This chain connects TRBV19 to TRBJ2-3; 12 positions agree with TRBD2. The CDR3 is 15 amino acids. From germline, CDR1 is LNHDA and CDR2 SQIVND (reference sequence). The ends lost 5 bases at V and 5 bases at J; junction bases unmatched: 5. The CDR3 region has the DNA TGTGCCAGTAGTTCCCGACTAGCGGGGGAAGATACGCAGTATTTT. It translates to CASSSRLAGEDTQYF.

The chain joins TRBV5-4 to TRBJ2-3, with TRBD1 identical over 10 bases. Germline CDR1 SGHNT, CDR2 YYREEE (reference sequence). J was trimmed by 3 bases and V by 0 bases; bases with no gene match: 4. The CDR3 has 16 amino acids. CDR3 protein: CASSLGTGGRTDTQYF. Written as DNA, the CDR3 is TGTGCCAGCAGCTTGGGGACAGGGGGAAGGACAGATACGCAGTATTTT.

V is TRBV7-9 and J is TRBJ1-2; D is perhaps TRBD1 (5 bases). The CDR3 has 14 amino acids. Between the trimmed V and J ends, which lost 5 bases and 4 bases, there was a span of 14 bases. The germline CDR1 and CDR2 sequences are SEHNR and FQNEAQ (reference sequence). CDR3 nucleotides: TGTGCCAGCAGCCCCAGGGATTTCGGCTATGGCTACACCTTC. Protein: CASSPRDFGYGYTF.

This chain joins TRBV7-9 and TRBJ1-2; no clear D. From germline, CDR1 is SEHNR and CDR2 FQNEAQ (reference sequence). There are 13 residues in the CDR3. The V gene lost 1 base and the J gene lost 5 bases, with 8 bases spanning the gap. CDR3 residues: CASSLVLEYGYTF. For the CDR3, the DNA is TGTGCCAGCAGCTTAGTACTGGAGTATGGCTACACCTTC.

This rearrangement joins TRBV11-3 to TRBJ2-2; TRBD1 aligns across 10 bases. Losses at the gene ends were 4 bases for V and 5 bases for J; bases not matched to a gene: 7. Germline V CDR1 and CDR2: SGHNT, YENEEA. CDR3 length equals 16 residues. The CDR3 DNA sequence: TGTGCCAGCAGCTCCCGGGACAGGGGCAAAACCGGGGAGCTGTTTTTT. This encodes CASSSRDRGKTGELFF.

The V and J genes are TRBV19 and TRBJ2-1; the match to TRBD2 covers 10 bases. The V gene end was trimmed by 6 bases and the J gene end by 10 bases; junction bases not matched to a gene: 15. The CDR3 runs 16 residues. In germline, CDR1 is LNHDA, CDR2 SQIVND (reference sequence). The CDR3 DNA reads TGTGCCAGTAGCACCACCACTAGCGGGGCCCTTGACGAGCAGTTCTTC. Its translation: CASSTTTSGALDEQFF.

The CDR3 region has the DNA TGTGCCAGCAGACGCACAGACCAAGAGACCCAGTACTTC. It encodes CASRRTDQETQYF. The chain joins TRBV13 to TRBJ2-5, with no clear D. This CDR3 contains 13 residues. Germline V lookup: CDR1 PRHDT, CDR2 FYEKMQ (reference sequence). Trimming left V 6 bases short and J 0 bases short, with 8 bases between.

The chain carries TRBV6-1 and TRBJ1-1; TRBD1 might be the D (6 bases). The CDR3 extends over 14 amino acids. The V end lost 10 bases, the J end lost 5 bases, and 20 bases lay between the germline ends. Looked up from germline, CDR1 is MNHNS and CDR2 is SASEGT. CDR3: CATGGQFGLTEAFF. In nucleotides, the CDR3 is TGTGCCACCGGGGGGCAGTTTGGTTTGACTGAAGCTTTCTTT.

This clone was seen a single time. CDR3 residues: CASSLGGQKTAGELFF. The DNA of the CDR3 is TGCGCCAGCAGCTTGGGTGGACAGAAGACAGCCGGGGAGCTGTTTTTT. The chain uses TRBV5-1 and TRBJ2-2; D might be TRBD1 (6 bases). This CDR3 comprises 16 residues. In germline, CDR1 is SGHRS, CDR2 YFSETQ. V was pared by 0 bases and J by 6 bases, with 15 bases between.

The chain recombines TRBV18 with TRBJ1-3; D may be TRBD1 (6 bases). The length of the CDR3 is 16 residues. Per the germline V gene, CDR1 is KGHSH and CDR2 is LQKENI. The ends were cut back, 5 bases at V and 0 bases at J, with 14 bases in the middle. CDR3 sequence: CASSAGQMSSGNTIYF. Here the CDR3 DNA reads TGTGCCAGCTCAGCTGGACAGATGAGCTCTGGAAACACCATATATTTT. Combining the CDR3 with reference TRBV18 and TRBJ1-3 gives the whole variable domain NAGVMQNPRHLVRRRGQEARLRCSPMKGHSHVYWYRQLPEEGLKFMVYLQKENIIDESGMPKERFSAEFPKEGPSILRIQQVVRGDSAAYFCASSAGQMSSGNTIYFGEGSWLTVV.

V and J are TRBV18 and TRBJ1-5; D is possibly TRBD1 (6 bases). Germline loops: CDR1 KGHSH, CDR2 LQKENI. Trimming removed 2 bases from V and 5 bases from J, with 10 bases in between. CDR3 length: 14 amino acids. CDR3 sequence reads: CASSPVSGDQPQHF. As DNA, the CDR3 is TGTGCCAGCTCACCAGTTTCAGGGGATCAGCCCCAGCATTTT.

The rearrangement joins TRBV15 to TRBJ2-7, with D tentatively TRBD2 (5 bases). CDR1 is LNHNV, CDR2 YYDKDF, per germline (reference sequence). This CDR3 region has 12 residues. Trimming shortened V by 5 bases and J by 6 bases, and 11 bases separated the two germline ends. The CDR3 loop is CATSGRGAEQYF. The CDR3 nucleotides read TGTGCCACCAGCGGCCGGGGAGCCGAGCAGTACTTC.

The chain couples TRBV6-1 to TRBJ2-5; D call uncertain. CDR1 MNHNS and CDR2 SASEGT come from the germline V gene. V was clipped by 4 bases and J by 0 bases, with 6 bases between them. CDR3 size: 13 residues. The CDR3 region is CASSAFDQETQYF. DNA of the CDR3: TGTGCCAGCAGTGCCTTCGACCAAGAGACCCAGTACTTC.

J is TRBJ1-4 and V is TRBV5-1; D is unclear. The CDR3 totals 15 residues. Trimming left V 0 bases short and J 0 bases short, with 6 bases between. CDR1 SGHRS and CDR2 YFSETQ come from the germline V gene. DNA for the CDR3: TGCGCCAGCAGCTTGGGAGTCTCAACTAATGAAAAACTGTTTTTT. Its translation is CASSLGVSTNEKLFF.

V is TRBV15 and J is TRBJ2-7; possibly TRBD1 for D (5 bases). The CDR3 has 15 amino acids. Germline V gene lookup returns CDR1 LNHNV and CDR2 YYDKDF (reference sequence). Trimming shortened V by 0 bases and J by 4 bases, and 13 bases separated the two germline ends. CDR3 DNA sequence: TGTGCCACCAGCAGAGATCCGACAGCCTCGTACGAGCAGTACTTC. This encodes CATSRDPTASYEQYF.

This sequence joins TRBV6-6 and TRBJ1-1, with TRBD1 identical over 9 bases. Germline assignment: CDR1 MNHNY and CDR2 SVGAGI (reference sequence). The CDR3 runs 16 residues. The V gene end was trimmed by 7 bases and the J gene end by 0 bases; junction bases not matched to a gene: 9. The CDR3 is CASTPKGTGLNTEAFF. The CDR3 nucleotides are TGTGCCAGCACGCCTAAAGGGACAGGGTTGAACACTGAAGCTTTCTTT.

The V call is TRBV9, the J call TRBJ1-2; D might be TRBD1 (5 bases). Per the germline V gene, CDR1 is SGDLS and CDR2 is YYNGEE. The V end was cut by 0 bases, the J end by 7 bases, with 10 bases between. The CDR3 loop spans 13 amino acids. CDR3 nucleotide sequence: TGTGCCAGCAGCGTAGAAGGGGTAGGTGGCTACACCTTC. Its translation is CASSVEGVGGYTF.

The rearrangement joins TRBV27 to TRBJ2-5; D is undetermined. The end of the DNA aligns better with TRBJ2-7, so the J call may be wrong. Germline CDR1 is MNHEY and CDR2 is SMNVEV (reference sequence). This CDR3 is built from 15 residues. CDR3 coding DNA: TGTGCCAGCAGTTCCCCGGGTCTTATGGCCTACGAGCAGTACTTC. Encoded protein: CASSSPGLMAYEQYF.

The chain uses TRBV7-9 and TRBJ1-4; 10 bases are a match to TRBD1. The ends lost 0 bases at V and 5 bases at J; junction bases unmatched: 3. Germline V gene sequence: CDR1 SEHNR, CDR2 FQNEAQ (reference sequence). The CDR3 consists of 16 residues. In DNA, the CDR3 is TGTGCCAGCAGCTTAGCCCGGACAGGGGGAAATGAAAAACTGTTTTTT. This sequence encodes CASSLARTGGNEKLFF.

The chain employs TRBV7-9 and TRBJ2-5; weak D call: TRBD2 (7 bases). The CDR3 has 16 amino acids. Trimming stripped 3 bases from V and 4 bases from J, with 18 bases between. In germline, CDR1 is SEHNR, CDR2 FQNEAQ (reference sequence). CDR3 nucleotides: TGTGCCAGCAGCTTGGGGGGGCGCCCAAACCTAGAGACCCAGTACTTC. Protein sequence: CASSLGGRPNLETQYF.

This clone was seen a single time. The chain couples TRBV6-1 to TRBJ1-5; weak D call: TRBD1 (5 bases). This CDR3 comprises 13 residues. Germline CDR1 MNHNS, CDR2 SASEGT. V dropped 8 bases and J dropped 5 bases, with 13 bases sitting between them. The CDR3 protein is CASWPGLYQPQHF. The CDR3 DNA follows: TGTGCCAGCTGGCCAGGGCTGTATCAGCCCCAGCATTTT.

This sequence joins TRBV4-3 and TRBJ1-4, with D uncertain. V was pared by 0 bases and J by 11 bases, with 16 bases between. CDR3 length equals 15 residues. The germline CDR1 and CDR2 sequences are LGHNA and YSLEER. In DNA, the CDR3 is TGCGCCAGCAGCCAAGATTCTGGCACCGGAGGGAAACTGTTTTTT. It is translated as CASSQDSGTGGKLFF.

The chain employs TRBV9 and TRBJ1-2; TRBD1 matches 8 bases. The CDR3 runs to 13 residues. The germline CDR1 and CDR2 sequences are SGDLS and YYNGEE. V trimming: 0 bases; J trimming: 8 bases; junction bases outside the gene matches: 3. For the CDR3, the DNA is TGTGCCAGCAGCGTAGCAGGGGGCCTCGGCTACACCTTC. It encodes CASSVAGGLGYTF.

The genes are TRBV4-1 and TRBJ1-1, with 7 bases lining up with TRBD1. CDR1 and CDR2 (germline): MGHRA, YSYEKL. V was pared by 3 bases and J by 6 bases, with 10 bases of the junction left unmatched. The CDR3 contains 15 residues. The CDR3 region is CASSQPDRSSPEAFF. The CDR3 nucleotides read TGCGCCAGCAGCCAGCCGGACAGGTCGTCCCCTGAAGCTTTCTTT.